This T cell receptor (beta chain) was sequenced in a study of cytomegalovirus exposure and HLA in healthy donors. Whole-study results and caveats: Another analysis was done later, and it associated more than 15,000 TCR beta sequences with HLA alleles at 0.05 false discovery rate.

The donors comprised healthy bone marrow donors. Nominally healthy donors were sampled, though unrecorded immune exposures were likely. V lost 2 bases, J lost 6 bases, and 1 base stayed unmatched. This CDR3 region has 14 residues. CDR1 and CDR2 from the germline V gene are SGHRS and YFSETQ. The PCR employed 60 Vbeta primers together with 13 Jbeta primers. The data were produced by immunoSEQ multiplex PCR, yet TCRdb's version contains in-frame clones alone and is incomplete. The sample carries approximately 110,000 clones, about 70% recorded once. With respect to this clone: No antigen is known for it.

Input material: PBMCs. The chain recombines TRBV5-1 with TRBJ2-7; 14 bases line up with TRBD2. This clonotype originated in a woman in her 30s in good health and CMV-seronegative. CDR3 in DNA: TGCGCCAGCAGCTTCGGGACTAGCGGGAGCGAGCAGTACTTC. This translates into CASSFGTSGSEQYF.